This T cell receptor (beta chain) was found in a study of blood T cell repertoires in COVID-19. As for the study in general: The cDNA or gDNA used as material had been derived from T cells, B-cell-depleted T cells, or PBMCs.

Trimming cost V 3 bases and J 6 bases, with 6 bases left between them. CDR3 length: 12 amino acids. Sequencing used immunoSEQ multiplex PCR; TCRdb keeps in-frame clones, though not all of them. This sample has about 140,000 clones, with 84% found just once. V and J are TRBV12-3 or TRBV12-4 and TRBJ1-5; D gene uncertain. This clonotype was sampled from a woman at least 80 years old in a cohort sampled during active or convalescent COVID-19. The sequenced sample was peripheral blood. In nucleotides, the CDR3 is TGTGCCAGCAGTTTTTGGCTTCAGCCCCAGCATTTT. Residues: CASSFWLQPQHF.